This T cell receptor beta chain came from a study of naive and memory T cell subsets. V gave up 7 bases and J gave up 1 base, with 15 bases separating them. The CDR3 sequence is 15 residues long. CDR1 is LNHDA and CDR2 is SQIVND in the germline V gene (reference sequence). The library had UMIs added by 3' ligation of an oligonucleotide to TCR cDNA. A few counts support this clonotype. The SP2 primer and nested alpha and beta constant region primers amplified ligated cDNA in four rounds. MiXCR, run by TCRdb on the 5' RACE reads, gives a single entry per CDR3 protein. The sample gives more than 50,000 distinct CDR3 sequences, approximately 8% of which show up once; 15% to 20% is in the top ten.

This receptor was obtained from a female donor in good health. The chain combines TRBV19 with TRBJ2-3, with D possibly TRBD2 on 5 matching bases. The chain's CDR3 is CASKETHSGTDTQYF. The CDR3 nucleotides are TGTGCCAGTAAGGAGACTCATAGCGGCACAGATACGCAGTATTTT. Looking up the rest from reference TRBV19 and TRBJ2-3 gives the full variable domain: DGGITQSPKYLFRKEGQNVTLSCEQNLNHDAMYWYRQDPGQGLRLIYYSQIVNDFQKGDIAEGYSVSREKKESFPLTVTSAQKNPTAFYLCASKETHSGTDTQYFGPGTRLTVL.